Listed below are T cell receptor beta chains from one sample, sequenced in a study of blood T cells in healthy people across ages. In TCRdb, the 5' RACE reads were re-called with MiXCR into one record per CDR3 protein. This sample has roughly 1.4 million distinct CDR3 sequences; 59% occur once, and the top ten carry approximately 7%. The sequencing sample was made of blood. These receptors were collected from a man younger than 35 in good health. Both conserved end residues are trimmed from each CDR3. The size entry is marked missing in some rows and otherwise reads once, few, many or a size class.

>TRBJ2-1|-|TRBV4-1
ASSLGRGTNNEQF
>TRBJ2-3|-|TRBV21-1
ASSKGTPSPRDYTQY
>TRBJ2-5|-|TRBV7-2
ASSLRGGQQETQY
>TRBJ2-3|-|TRBV20-1
SARRPDDTQY
>TRBJ1-5|-|TRBV6-5
ASSYSLGNQPQH
>TRBJ2-5|-|TRBV7-9
ASTLGAGQETQY
>TRBJ1-2|-|TRBV6-6
ASSYPEWGTDYGYT
>TRBJ2-2|-|TRBV4-2
TSSQDLQRGLAGELF
>TRBJ1-2|-|TRBV6-5
ASSYSERGGGYT
>TRBJ2-7|-|TRBV25-1
ASSRRQGAGEQY
>TRBJ1-5|-|TRBV27
ASSLSRGHGQPQH
>TRBJ2-1|-|TRBV20-1
SATKRSNLNEQF
>TRBJ1-1|few|TRBV29-1
SVEAGANTEAF
>TRBJ2-1|few|TRBV25-1
ASSDEREVYNEQF
>TRBJ1-1|-|TRBV4-3
ASSQAGRTEAF
>TRBJ2-7|few|TRBV27
ASSVVYLPHEQY
>TRBJ1-1|few|TRBV20-1
SARAGDRPSRTEAF